This is a list of T cell receptor beta chains from one sample in a study of a mutant IDH1 vaccine in newly diagnosed glioma. TCRdb's table, derived via immunoSEQ multiplex PCR, lists solely in-frame clones and lacks some. The table records about 43,000 clones, 65% to 85% of them present only once. For these receptors, no antigen is known. The source was PBMCs, collected from a glioma patient whose treatment included an IDH1 peptide vaccine. The receptors were sampled from a woman in her late teens or twenties with glioma. Some clones in this sample may be carry-over from other donors' samples. Each CDR3 is given without its conserved first and last residue. D genes are given only for firm matches.

j_gene | d_gene | v_gene | CDR3aa
TRBJ1-2 | . | TRBV6-1 | ASASGNYGYT
TRBJ1-1 | . | TRBV19 | ASSIVGSNTEAF
TRBJ2-7 | . | TRBV5-1 | ASGEDEGTTYEQY
TRBJ2-1 | . | TRBV7-9 | ASSLETGKNEQF
TRBJ2-7 | . | TRBV11-3 | ASSLYLVGYEQY
TRBJ1-5 | . | TRBV6-5 | ASTRGANQPQH
TRBJ1-5 | . | TRBV10-3 | AISETHPGQPQH
TRBJ1-1 | . | TRBV9 | ASSATLNTEAF
TRBJ1-3 | . | TRBV5-4 | ASSPGAYSGNTIY
TRBJ2-2 | . | TRBV5-4 | ASSPGARGTGELF
TRBJ1-3 | . | TRBV5-1 | ASSLRTGAGNTIY
TRBJ2-6 | . | TRBV14 | ASSQDTGRARSDVLT
TRBJ1-5 | . | TRBV5-5 | ASSLTPSQNNQPQH
TRBJ2-3 | TRBD1 | TRBV13 | ASSSQGEPAEDTQY
TRBJ1-1 | . | TRBV5-4 | ASSLGQRTEAF
TRBJ2-1 | TRBD2 | TRBV6-1 | ASREAGGPKDEQF
TRBJ1-3 | . | TRBV14 | ASSHSGTNSGNTIY
TRBJ2-1 | TRBD2 | TRBV4-2 | ASSQDLADVISLHNEQF
TRBJ1-3 | . | TRBV9 | ASSGPVVSLTSGNTIY
TRBJ1-1 | . | TRBV6-1 | ASSPRAEAF
TRBJ2-3 | . | TRBV7-3 | ASSPIKEGTQY
TRBJ2-2 | . | TRBV5-6 | ASSSLDTGELF
TRBJ2-2 | . | TRBV4-1 | ASSQDGSNTGELF
TRBJ2-7 | . | TRBV5-4 | ASSYPPNYEQY
TRBJ2-5 | . | TRBV11-3 | ASSPQGRPQETQY
TRBJ2-5 | . | TRBV5-1 | ASSLVGIQETQY
TRBJ1-3 | . | TRBV7-7 | ASSLRRGNTIY